One TCR beta chain is described in this entry. What this receptor recognizes is not known. No base-level quality is on record; no much larger clone is a single base apart. Separate from the approximately 700-subject first cohort, the validation cohort of 95 to 150 subjects was the group to which the donors belonged. The CDR3, from cysteine to phenylalanine, totals 13 residues. The kept DNA is CDR3 alone, 39 bases in frame from the first base. Deletion took 1 base off V and 1 base off J, with a span of 4 bases between the germline ends. CDR1 and CDR2, per the germline V gene, are SGHAT and FQNNGV. This entry belongs to a study of cytomegalovirus exposure and HLA in healthy donors (dated by TCRdb to the late 2010s). A note on the overall study: The 670 or so repertoires of the first cohort and the roughly 110 validation repertoires were produced on the same platform, according to a later analysis. The study was designed to test whether signatures of past pathogen exposure could be identified by cataloging public T cell receptors. In addition to the first cohort of 666 subjects, a separate validation cohort of 130 or so different subjects was used. To predict cytomegalovirus infection status, the study brought together high-throughput TCR immunosequencing, statistical association of individual TCRs with disease status, and machine learning.

What the research found in general, with its limitations: While some public TCRs were present in many individuals, most TCR sequences turned up only very rarely across donors. In a later analysis, TCRs clustered in the first cohort were found to also tend to co-occur in the roughly 130 validation repertoires, with roughly 93% of cluster scores above 0. In vitro tests confirmed that three of the cytomegalovirus-associated TCR beta chains recognize cytomegalovirus antigens. According to the authors, the approach could potentially be generalized to other disease states and immunological phenotypes. In the study, about 150 TCR beta chains were listed as associated with cytomegalovirus. The classifier was reported to diagnose cytomegalovirus status with high specificity and sensitivity in both the original and validation cohorts. The validation cohort had no HLA typing available for a later analysis, so co-occurrence within that cohort was assessed over all 120 or so repertoires.

To prepare the library, the immunoSEQ multiplex PCR assay was applied. The original methods were these. A statistical classification framework was built for diagnosing cytomegalovirus status from the catalog of TCR beta chain sequences. What TCRdb holds here is the immuneACCESS table cut down to in-frame rearrangements. Part of the clones is not present; checked against another copy, under half of the missing clones reflect an unresolved V gene, and the others are unexplained. V and J calls and clone size are copied from that table; D and trimming were computed from the DNA. The sample table shows about 250,000 clones, and less than 90% are seen once. The ten largest clones capture 12% of the sample.

This TCR derives from a man between 18 and 29 years old in good health and CMV-seropositive. The sequence links TRBV11-2 to TRBJ1-1; the D gene remains uncertain. Sequenced input: PBMCs. The sequenced DNA: TGTGCCAGCAGCTTAGGACAGAACACTGAAGCTTTCTTT. It codes for CASSLGQNTEAFF. This CDR3, with the reference TRBV11-2 and TRBJ1-1 proteins standing in past its ends, gives the full variable domain EAGVAQSPRYKIIEKRQSVAFWCNPISGHATLYWYQQILGQGPKLLIQFQNNGVVDDSQLPKDRFSAERLKGVDSTLKIQPAKLEDSAVYLCASSLGQNTEAFFGQGTRLTVV.